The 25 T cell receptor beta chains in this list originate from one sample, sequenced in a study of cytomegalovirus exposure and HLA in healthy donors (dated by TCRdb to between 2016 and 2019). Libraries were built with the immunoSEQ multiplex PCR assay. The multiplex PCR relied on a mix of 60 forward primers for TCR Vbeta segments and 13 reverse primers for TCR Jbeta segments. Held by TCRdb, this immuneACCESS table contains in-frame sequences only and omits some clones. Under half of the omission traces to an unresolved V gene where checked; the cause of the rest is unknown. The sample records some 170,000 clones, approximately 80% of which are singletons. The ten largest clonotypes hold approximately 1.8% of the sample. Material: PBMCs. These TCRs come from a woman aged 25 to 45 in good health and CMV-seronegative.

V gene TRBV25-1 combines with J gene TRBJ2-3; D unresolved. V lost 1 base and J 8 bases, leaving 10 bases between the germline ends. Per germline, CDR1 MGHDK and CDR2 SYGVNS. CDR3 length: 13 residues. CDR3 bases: TGTGCCAGCAGTGAATTGTGGGCCGTTACGCAGTATTTT. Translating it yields CASSELWAVTQYF.

CDR3 amino acids: CSGGVRGAEAFF. CDR3 DNA sequence: TGCAGCGGGGGGGTCAGGGGGGCTGAAGCTTTCTTT. The chain carries TRBV29-1 and TRBJ1-1, with TRBD1 matching over 7 bases. The CDR3 contains 12 residues. The V segment lost 7 bases and the J segment 6 bases; nucleotides outside the gene matches: 8. The germline CDR1 and CDR2 sequences are SQVTM and ANQGSEA. Full variable domain (remainder filled in from reference TRBV29-1 and TRBJ1-1): SAVISQKPSRDICQRGTSLTIQCQVDSQVTMMFWYRQQPGQSLTLIATANQGSEATYESGFVIDKFPISRPNLTFSTLTVSNMSPEDSSIYLCSGGVRGAEAFFGQGTRLTVV.

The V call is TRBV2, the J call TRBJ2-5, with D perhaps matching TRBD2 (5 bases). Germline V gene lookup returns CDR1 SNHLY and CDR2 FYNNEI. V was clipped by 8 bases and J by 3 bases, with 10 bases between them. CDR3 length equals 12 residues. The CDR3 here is CASRGEEETQYF. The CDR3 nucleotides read TGTGCCAGCCGGGGAGAGGAAGAGACCCAGTACTTC.

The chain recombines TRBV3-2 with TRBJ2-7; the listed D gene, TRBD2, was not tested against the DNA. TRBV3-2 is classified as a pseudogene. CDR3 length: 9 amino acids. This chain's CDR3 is CARGDEQYF. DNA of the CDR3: TGTGCCAGGGGAGACGAGCAGTACTTC.

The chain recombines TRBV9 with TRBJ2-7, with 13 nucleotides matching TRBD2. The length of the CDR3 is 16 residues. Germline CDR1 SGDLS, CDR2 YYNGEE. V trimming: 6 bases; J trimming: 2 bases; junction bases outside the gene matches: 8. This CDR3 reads CASNRGGTSGTYEQYF. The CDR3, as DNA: TGTGCCAGCAACCGCGGGGGGACTAGCGGGACCTACGAGCAGTACTTC.

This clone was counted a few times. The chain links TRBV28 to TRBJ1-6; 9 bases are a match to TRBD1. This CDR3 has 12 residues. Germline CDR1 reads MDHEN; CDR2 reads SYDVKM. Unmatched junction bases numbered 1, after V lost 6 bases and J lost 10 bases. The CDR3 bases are TGTGCCAGCAGGGGACAGGGCTCACCCCTCCACTTT. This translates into CASRGQGSPLHF.

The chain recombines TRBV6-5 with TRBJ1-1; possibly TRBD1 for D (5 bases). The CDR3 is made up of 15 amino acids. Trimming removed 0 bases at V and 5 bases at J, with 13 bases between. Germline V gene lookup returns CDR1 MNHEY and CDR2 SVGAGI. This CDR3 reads CASSYSGGAGTEAFF. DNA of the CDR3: TGTGCCAGCAGTTACTCAGGAGGGGCAGGTACTGAAGCTTTCTTT.

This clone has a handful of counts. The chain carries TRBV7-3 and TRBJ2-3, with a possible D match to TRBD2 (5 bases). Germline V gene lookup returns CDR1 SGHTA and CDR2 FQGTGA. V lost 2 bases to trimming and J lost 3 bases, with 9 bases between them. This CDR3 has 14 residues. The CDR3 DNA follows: TGTGCCAGCAGCTTACTTGGGGAGACAGATACGCAGTATTTT. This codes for CASSLLGETDTQYF.

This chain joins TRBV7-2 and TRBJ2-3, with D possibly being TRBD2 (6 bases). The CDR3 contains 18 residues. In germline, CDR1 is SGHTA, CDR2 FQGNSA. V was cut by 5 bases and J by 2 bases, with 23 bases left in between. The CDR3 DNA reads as TGTGCCAGCAGCCCCAAAACTCTCCGGGACTCCTCCACAGATACGCAGTATTTT. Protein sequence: CASSPKTLRDSSTDTQYF.

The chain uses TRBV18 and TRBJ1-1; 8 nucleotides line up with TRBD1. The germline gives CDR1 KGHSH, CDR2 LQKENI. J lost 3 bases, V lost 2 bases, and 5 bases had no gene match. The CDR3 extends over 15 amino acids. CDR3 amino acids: CASSPGAGGYTEAFF. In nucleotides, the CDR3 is TGTGCCAGCTCACCAGGGGCAGGGGGCTACACTGAAGCTTTCTTT.

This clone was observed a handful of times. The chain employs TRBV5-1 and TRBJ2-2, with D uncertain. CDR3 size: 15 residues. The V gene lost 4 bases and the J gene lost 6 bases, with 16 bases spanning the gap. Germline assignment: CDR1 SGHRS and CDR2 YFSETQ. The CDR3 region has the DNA TGCGCCAGCAGCCTGGTTTCCGGTTCCCCCGGGGAGCTGTTTTTT. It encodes CASSLVSGSPGELFF.

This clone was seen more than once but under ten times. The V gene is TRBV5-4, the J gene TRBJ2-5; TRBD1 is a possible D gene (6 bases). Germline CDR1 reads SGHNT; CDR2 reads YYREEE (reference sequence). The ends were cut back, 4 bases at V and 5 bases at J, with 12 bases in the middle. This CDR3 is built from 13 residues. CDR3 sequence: CASSITGRETQYF. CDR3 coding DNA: TGTGCCAGCAGCATTACAGGGCGGGAGACCCAGTACTTC. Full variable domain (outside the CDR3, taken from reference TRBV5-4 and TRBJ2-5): ETGVTQSPTHLIKTRGQQVTLRCSSQSGHNTVSWYQQALGQGPQFIFQYYREEENGRGNFPPRFSGLQFPNYSSELNVNALELDDSALYLCASSITGRETQYFGPGTRLLVL.

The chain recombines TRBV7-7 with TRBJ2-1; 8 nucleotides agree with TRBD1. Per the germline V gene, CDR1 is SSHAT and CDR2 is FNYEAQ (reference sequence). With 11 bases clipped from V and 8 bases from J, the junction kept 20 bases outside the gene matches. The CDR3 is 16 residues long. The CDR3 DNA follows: TGTGCCCCCTTAAGGACAGGGACAAAAAAACGGGATGAGCAGTTCTTC. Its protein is CAPLRTGTKKRDEQFF.

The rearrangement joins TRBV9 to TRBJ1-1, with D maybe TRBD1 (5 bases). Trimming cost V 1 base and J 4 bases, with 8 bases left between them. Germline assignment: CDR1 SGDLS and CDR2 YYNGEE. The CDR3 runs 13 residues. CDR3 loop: CASSVQGFTEAFF. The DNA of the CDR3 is TGTGCCAGCAGCGTACAGGGTTTCACTGAAGCTTTCTTT.

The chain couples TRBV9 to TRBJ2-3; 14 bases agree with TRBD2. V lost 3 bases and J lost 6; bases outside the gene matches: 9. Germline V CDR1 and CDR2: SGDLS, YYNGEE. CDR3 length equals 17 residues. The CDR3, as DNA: TGTGCCAGCAGCGCGACTAGCGGGAGGGCCTCAGGGGATACGCAGTATTTT. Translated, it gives CASSATSGRASGDTQYF.

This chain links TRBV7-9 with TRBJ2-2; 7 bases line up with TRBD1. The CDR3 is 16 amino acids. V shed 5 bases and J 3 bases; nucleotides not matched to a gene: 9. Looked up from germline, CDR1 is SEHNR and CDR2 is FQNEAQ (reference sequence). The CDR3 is CASSPPDRWDTGELFF. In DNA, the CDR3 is TGTGCCAGCAGCCCCCCGGACAGGTGGGACACCGGGGAGCTGTTTTTT.

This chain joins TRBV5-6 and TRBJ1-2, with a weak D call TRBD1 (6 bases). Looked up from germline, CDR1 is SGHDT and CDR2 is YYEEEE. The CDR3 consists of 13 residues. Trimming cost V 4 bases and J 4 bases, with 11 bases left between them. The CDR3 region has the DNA TGTGCCAGCAGCCTACAGGGTACCTATGGCTACACCTTC. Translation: CASSLQGTYGYTF.

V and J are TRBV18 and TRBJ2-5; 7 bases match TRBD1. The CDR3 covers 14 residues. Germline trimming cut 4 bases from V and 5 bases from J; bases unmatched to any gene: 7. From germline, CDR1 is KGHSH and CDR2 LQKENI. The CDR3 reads CASSLQGQRETQYF. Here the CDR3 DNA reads TGTGCCAGCTCACTACAGGGGCAGCGGGAGACCCAGTACTTC.

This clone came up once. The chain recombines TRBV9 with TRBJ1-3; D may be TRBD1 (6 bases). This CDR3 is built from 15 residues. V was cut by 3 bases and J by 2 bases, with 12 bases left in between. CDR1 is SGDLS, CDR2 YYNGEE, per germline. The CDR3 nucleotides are TGTGCCAGCAGCGCAACAGGGAAAGCTGGAAACACCATATATTTT. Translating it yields CASSATGKAGNTIYF.

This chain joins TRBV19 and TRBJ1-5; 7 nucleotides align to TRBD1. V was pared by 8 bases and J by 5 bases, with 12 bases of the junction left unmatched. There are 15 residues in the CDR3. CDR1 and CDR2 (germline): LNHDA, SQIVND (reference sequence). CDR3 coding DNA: TGTGCCAGTGGACAGGCCGTACTGGGCGATCAGCCCCAGCATTTT. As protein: CASGQAVLGDQPQHF.

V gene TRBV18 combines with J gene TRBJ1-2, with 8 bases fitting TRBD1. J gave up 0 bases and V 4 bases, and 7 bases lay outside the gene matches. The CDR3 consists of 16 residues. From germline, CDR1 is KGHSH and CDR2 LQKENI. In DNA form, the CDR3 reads TGTGCCAGCTCACTAGACACAGGGGGAGCTAACTATGGCTACACCTTC. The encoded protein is CASSLDTGGANYGYTF.

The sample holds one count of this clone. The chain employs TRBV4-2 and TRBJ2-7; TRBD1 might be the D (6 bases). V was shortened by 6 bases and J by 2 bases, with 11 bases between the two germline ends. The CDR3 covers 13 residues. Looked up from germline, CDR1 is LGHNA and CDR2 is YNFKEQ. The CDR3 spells CASSRDKTYEQYF. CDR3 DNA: TGTGCCAGCAGTAGGGACAAAACCTACGAGCAGTACTTC.

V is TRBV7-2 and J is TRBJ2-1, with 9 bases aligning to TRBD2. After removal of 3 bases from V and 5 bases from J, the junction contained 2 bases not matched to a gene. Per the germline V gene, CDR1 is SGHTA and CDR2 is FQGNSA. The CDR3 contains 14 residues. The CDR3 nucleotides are TGTGCCAGCAGCTTTGCTAGCGGGAACAATGAGCAGTTCTTC. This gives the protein CASSFASGNNEQFF.

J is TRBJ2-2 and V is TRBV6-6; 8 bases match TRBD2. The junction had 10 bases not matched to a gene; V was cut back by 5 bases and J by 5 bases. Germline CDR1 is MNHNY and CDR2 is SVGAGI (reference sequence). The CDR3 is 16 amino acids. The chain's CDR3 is CASSPPAGAVTGELFF. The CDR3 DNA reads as TGTGCCAGCAGTCCACCAGCGGGAGCGGTAACCGGGGAGCTGTTTTTT.

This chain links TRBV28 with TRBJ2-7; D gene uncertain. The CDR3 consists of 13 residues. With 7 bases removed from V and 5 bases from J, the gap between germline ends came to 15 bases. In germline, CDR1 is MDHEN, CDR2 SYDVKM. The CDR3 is CASTLYSGHEQYF. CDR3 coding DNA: TGTGCCAGCACCCTCTACAGTGGTCACGAGCAGTACTTC.